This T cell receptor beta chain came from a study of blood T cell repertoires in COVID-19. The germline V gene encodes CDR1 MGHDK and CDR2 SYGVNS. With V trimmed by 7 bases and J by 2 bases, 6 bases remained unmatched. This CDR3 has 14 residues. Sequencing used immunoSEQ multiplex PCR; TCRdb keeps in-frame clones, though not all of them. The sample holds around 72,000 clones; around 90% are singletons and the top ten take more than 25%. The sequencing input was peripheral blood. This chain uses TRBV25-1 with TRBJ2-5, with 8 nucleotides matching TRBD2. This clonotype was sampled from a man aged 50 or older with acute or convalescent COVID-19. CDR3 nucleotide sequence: TGTGCCAGCACTCCGGGGGGGACTCAAGAGACCCAGTACTTC. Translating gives CASTPGGTQETQYF.